One and the same sample provided the 12 T cell receptor beta chains below, sequenced in a study of early T cells in non-severe SARS-CoV-2 infection. TCRdb recomputed calls from the 5' RACE reads with MiXCR, one row per CDR3 protein. The sample records tens of thousands of distinct CDR3 sequences, 4% to 5.5% being singletons. The sequencing input was whole blood. These receptors came from an adult who was a healthcare worker with PCR-confirmed SARS-CoV-2 infection or an uninfected control (not recorded which).

This clonotype was picked up many times. The J gene is TRBJ2-2, the V gene TRBV3-1; D is unclear. Germline CDR1 reads LGHDT; CDR2 reads YNNKEL (reference sequence). V was cut by 2 bases and J by 2 bases, with 15 bases left in between. This CDR3 has 17 residues. For the CDR3, the DNA is TGTGCCAGCAGCCAACCTACCGATGCCCGAAACACCGGGGAGCTGTTTTTT. It is translated as CASSQPTDARNTGELFF.

Comment on this clonotype: A single base separates this from a much larger clone, so it may be a read error. J is TRBJ1-6 and V is TRBV6-5, with TRBD1 as a possible D gene (6 bases). The CDR3 length is 13 residues. Germline loops: CDR1 MNHEY, CDR2 SVGAGI. CDR3 sequence reads: CTSSRTGLSPLHF. CDR3 DNA sequence: TGTACCAGCAGTAGAACAGGGCTTTCACCCCTCCACTTT.

This clonotype has ten or more counts. For the CDR3, the DNA is TGTGCCAGCAGCAACAACTATGGCTACACCTTC. Its translation: CASSNNYGYTF. V is TRBV7-2 and J is TRBJ1-2; no firm D call. V was shortened by 5 bases and J by 2 bases, with 3 bases between the two germline ends. This CDR3 region has 11 residues. From germline, CDR1 is SGHTA and CDR2 FQGNSA.

This clonotype has ten or more counts. This chain's CDR3 is CASSLAGQGATEAFF. The CDR3 nucleotides are TGCGCCAGCAGCTTGGCAGGACAGGGAGCCACTGAAGCTTTCTTT. V is TRBV5-1 and J is TRBJ1-1, with 8 bases lining up with TRBD1. With V trimmed by 0 bases and J by 4 bases, 5 bases remained unmatched. Germline CDR1 is SGHRS and CDR2 is YFSETQ. The length of the CDR3 is 15 residues.

This clonotype was observed at least ten times. The rearrangement joins TRBV6-6 to TRBJ2-1; 8 positions match TRBD2. Per germline, CDR1 MNHNY and CDR2 SVGAGI (reference sequence). The CDR3 totals 14 residues. V trimming: 6 bases; J trimming: 7 bases; junction bases outside the gene matches: 8. This CDR3 is CASRVGGAENEQFF. DNA of the CDR3: TGTGCCAGCAGGGTCGGGGGGGCGGAAAATGAGCAGTTCTTC.

This clonotype came up many times. J is TRBJ2-7 and V is TRBV6-5; 10 bases map to TRBD1. The CDR3 covers 14 residues. Trimming removed 6 bases from V and 6 bases from J; junction bases left unmatched: 8. Germline V gene lookup returns CDR1 MNHEY and CDR2 SVGAGI. The DNA for the CDR3 is TGTGCCAGCAGGCCGGGACAGGGGAAGATCGAGCAGTACTTC. Its translation: CASRPGQGKIEQYF.

This clonotype has a handful of counts. J is TRBJ2-7 and V is TRBV12-3 or TRBV12-4; TRBD2 matches 7 bases. This CDR3 spans 15 amino acids. V lost 1 base to trimming and J lost 1 base; unmatched junction nucleotides: 4. CDR3 loop: CASSLVPGLSYEQYF. CDR3 DNA sequence: TGTGCCAGCAGTTTAGTGCCGGGACTATCCTACGAGCAGTACTTC.

This clonotype was recorded at least ten times. The V call is TRBV20-1, the J call TRBJ2-3; no firm D call. CDR3 length: 12 residues. Looked up from germline, CDR1 is DFQATT and CDR2 is SNEGSKA (reference sequence). V lost 3 bases and J lost 4, with 8 bases in between. The CDR3 nucleotides are TGCAGTGCTAGTCCCCCTTCAGATACGCAGTATTTT. Translation: CSASPPSDTQYF.

The sample holds many counts of this clonotype. The chain joins TRBV5-6 to TRBJ1-2; no definite D call. The V gene lost 2 bases and the J gene lost 5 bases, with 4 bases spanning the gap. Germline values: CDR1 SGHDT, CDR2 YYEEEE. The CDR3 spans 11 residues. CDR3 sequence reads: CASSLSYGYTF. The CDR3 DNA is TGTGCCAGCAGCTTAAGTTATGGCTACACCTTC.

This clonotype was observed at least ten times. The chain recombines TRBV4-2 with TRBJ1-2, with D tentatively TRBD1 (5 bases). Trimming removed 0 bases from V and 0 bases from J, with 8 bases in between. CDR3 size: 15 residues. The germline gives CDR1 LGHNA, CDR2 YNFKEQ. DNA of the CDR3: TGTGCCAGCAGCCAAGATACAGGAGCTAACTATGGCTACACCTTC. Protein: CASSQDTGANYGYTF.

This clonotype turned up a few times. The rearrangement links TRBV30 to TRBJ2-2, with D perhaps TRBD2 (7 bases). The length of the CDR3 is 15 residues. CDR1 GTSNPN and CDR2 SVGIG come from the germline V gene (reference sequence). For the CDR3, the DNA is TGTGCTTCCCCTAGGGGGGGGACGAACACCGGGGAGCTGTTTTTT. Translating gives CASPRGGTNTGELFF.

The chain combines TRBV29-1 with TRBJ1-4, with 7 bases that match TRBD1. Germline CDR1 and CDR2: SQVTM and ANQGSEA. The junction had 6 bases not matched to a gene; V was cut back by 4 bases and J by 4 bases. The CDR3 contains 14 residues. The CDR3 protein is CSVAGQANNEKLFF. The CDR3 DNA follows: TGCAGCGTTGCTGGACAGGCTAATAATGAAAAACTGTTTTTT.